These 12 T cell receptor beta chains originate from one sample sequenced in a study of shared clonotypes between healthy human individuals. Profiling relied on immunoSEQ multiplex PCR, and the TCRdb table lists in-frame clones only, not all of them. The table lists around 2,000,000 clones, about 95% of them singletons, with 0.9% to 1.5% in the top ten. CD45RO-negative cells were positively selected for CCR7, leaving out terminally differentiated effector memory CD45RA+ cells. Sequenced sample: naive CD8+ T cells sorted from blood. The receptors originated from a man younger than 35 in good health.

V and J are TRBV5-6 and TRBJ1-2; 9 nucleotides match TRBD1. Germline CDR1 SGHDT, CDR2 YYEEEE. CDR3 size: 13 residues. Germline trimming cut 4 bases from V and 7 bases from J; bases unmatched to any gene: 5. CDR3 DNA sequence: TGTGCCAGCAGCCCGGGACAGGGCGGTGGCTACACCTTC. Its protein product is CASSPGQGGGYTF.

The gene calls are TRBV29-1 and TRBJ1-5, with a possible D match to TRBD1 (6 bases). The CDR3 has 13 amino acids. The V end was cut by 4 bases, the J end by 7 bases, with 14 bases between. Per the germline V gene, CDR1 is SQVTM and CDR2 is ANQGSEA. The CDR3 DNA reads TGCAGCGTTGCGGGAGGGGGGGAACAGCCCCAGCATTTT. It is translated as CSVAGGGEQPQHF. Full variable domain (rest looked up from reference TRBV29-1 and TRBJ1-5): SAVISQKPSRDICQRGTSLTIQCQVDSQVTMMFWYRQQPGQSLTLIATANQGSEATYESGFVIDKFPISRPNLTFSTLTVSNMSPEDSSIYLCSVAGGGEQPQHFGDGTRLSIL.

The chain joins TRBV9 to TRBJ2-7; D assignment may be TRBD1 or TRBD2 (5 bases each). Trimming stripped 6 bases from V and 4 bases from J, with 14 bases between. CDR1 and CDR2 (germline): SGDLS, YYNGEE. The CDR3 runs 13 residues. The CDR3 sequence is CASKRDGQYEQYF. CDR3 DNA: TGTGCCAGCAAACGGGACGGCCAGTACGAGCAGTACTTC.

Only one count was recorded for this clone. The genes are TRBV5-1 and TRBJ2-7; no firm D call. Germline V gene sequence: CDR1 SGHRS, CDR2 YFSETQ. V was shortened by 3 bases and J by 2 bases, with 9 bases between the two germline ends. CDR3 length equals 13 residues. In DNA, the CDR3 is TGCGCCAGCAGCTGGTCGGAAACCTACGAGCAGTACTTC. Its translation: CASSWSETYEQYF.

The V call is TRBV30, the J call TRBJ2-7, with a tentative D call TRBD1 (5 bases). Looked up from germline, CDR1 is GTSNPN and CDR2 is SVGIG (reference sequence). Trimming removed 3 bases at V and 7 bases at J, with 16 bases between. The CDR3 contains 13 residues. The CDR3 region is CAWSIDSSGEQYF. In nucleotides, the CDR3 is TGTGCCTGGAGCATCGACAGCTCAGGAGAGCAGTACTTC.

Comment on this clone: At one boundary the junction diverges from the germline segment, which might be a read error. Within the sample, other DNA sequences also encode this same CDR3. The chain uses TRBV28 and TRBJ1-1, with a tentative D call TRBD1 (6 bases). The CDR3 length is 13 residues. Germline CDR1 MDHEN, CDR2 SYDVKM. CDR3 loop: CASSDRLDTEAFF. The CDR3 DNA reads TGCGCCAGCAGTGACAGGTTGGACACTGAAGCTTTCTTT.

The V gene is TRBV2, the J gene TRBJ1-5; 8 bases are shared with TRBD1. Germline CDR1 is SNHLY and CDR2 is FYNNEI. Losses at the gene ends were 5 bases for V and 4 bases for J; bases not matched to a gene: 7. This CDR3 comprises 15 residues. The CDR3 spells CASSLRQGLNQPQHF. The CDR3 nucleotides are TGTGCCAGCAGTCTCCGACAGGGGTTAAATCAGCCCCAGCATTTT.

The J gene is TRBJ2-7, the V gene TRBV5-6, with D unclear. CDR1 is SGHDT, CDR2 YYEEEE, per germline. Trimming took off 0 bases at V and 1 base at J, with 8 bases between the two ends. The CDR3 totals 14 residues. The CDR3 here is CASSLGYLSYEQYF. The CDR3 DNA reads TGTGCCAGCAGCTTGGGCTATCTTTCCTACGAGCAGTACTTC.

Of note for this clone: This specimen includes other DNA sequences encoding the same CDR3. The V and J genes are TRBV2 and TRBJ2-7, with no clear D. Germline V gene sequence: CDR1 SNHLY, CDR2 FYNNEI. The CDR3 loop spans 13 amino acids. V was shortened by 3 bases and J by 4 bases, with 10 bases between the two germline ends. Written as DNA, the CDR3 is TGTGCCAGCAGTGAGCCCGCAGGTTACGAGCAGTACTTC. Protein sequence: CASSEPAGYEQYF.

The chain joins TRBV5-1 to TRBJ2-5; D is unclear. Trimming left V 0 bases short and J 0 bases short, with 9 bases between. The CDR3 is 15 amino acids. Germline CDR1 is SGHRS and CDR2 is YFSETQ. The CDR3 DNA follows: TGCGCCAGCAGCTTGGAGGGTAGCCACCAAGAGACCCAGTACTTC. Translated, it gives CASSLEGSHQETQYF.

The count of this clone is one. DNA for the CDR3: TGTGCCAGCAGGGGTCCTGTTAGACTAGGCACCGACAATGAGCAGTTCTTC. Its protein is CASRGPVRLGTDNEQFF. The chain uses TRBV27 and TRBJ2-1, with D tentatively TRBD2 (6 bases). The CDR3 has 17 residues. Per the germline V gene, CDR1 is MNHEY and CDR2 is SMNVEV (reference sequence). V was pared by 6 bases and J by 5 bases, with 23 bases between.

The chain recombines TRBV14 with TRBJ1-1; D unresolved. The CDR3 spans 15 residues. V was trimmed by 0 bases and J by 6 bases, leaving 14 bases between them. From germline, CDR1 is SGHDN and CDR2 FVKESK. CDR3 protein: CASSQEILGKPEAFF. In DNA, the CDR3 is TGTGCCAGCAGCCAAGAGATTCTGGGGAAACCTGAAGCTTTCTTT.